This TCR beta chain is from a study of immune evolution from preneoplasia to lung adenocarcinoma (dated by TCRdb to the early 2020s). About the study as a whole: No AAH lesions showed HLA loss of heterozygosity, compared with 5.5% to 8% of AIS, about 15% of MIA and around a third of ADC lesions. The study combined immune gene expression, TCR sequencing and multiplex immunofluorescence to profile immune contexture across lung adenocarcinoma precursors and invasive adenocarcinoma. Resected precursor lesions (AAH, AIS, MIA) and invasive adenocarcinomas were each compared against paired morphologically normal lung tissue. The sample size was set by how many specimens were available, not by a prior power calculation. Whole exome sequencing and methylation data from the same cohort of nodules were integrated with the immune data. In total, the cohort included 50 to 65 patients with pulmonary nodules, all of whom underwent surgical resection. TCR sequencing data were obtained from more than 45 patients. The study reported that some 100 samples were used for TCR sequencing. POLYSOLVER was used to infer Class I HLA alleles from exome data, and LOHHLA was used to detect allele-specific HLA loss. General findings and caveats noted by the study authors: T cell clonality was highest in KRAS-mutant nodules compared with EGFR-mutant or double wild-type lesions. Top T cell clone frequencies were highest in normal lung and appeared to decrease progressively from AAH through AIS, MIA and invasive adenocarcinoma. Because every patient came from Japan and China, how well the results apply to Western populations was uncertain. The highest clonality was observed in normal lung, whereas higher T cell density and diversity but lower clonality appeared to be present in later-stage lesions. The findings rested on association rather than direct causation, and larger cohorts with long-term follow-up and longitudinal biopsies were considered necessary.

Turning to this clone: Its antigen is not yet known. No quality values exist for individual bases; no much larger clone is one base distant.

The immunoSEQ hsTCRbeta Kit was used to sequence TCR beta CDR3 regions from DNA. In the authors' own workflow: TCR sequencing data were analysed with the ImmunoSEQ Analyzer. T cell clonality was calculated on productive rearrangements as 1 minus Pielou's evenness. The inverse Simpson index, applied to productive templates, was used to measure T cell diversity. T cell density was TCR beta template counts normalized to usable DNA, estimated by amplifying and sequencing housekeeping genes. Two-sided Kruskal-Wallis tests were used to compare TCR metrics across histologic stages. TCRdb holds this immuneACCESS table with in-frame rearrangements only. Some clones are missing; in checked studies, unresolved V genes explain under half, and the rest has no known cause. V and J calls plus clone size are reproduced from that table; the DNA served to infer D and trimming. This sample is represented by around 13,000 clones; 80% of them were singletons. Roughly 4.9% of the sample goes to the ten largest clones.

From the germline V gene, CDR1 is SNHLY and CDR2 is FYNNEI. At the junction V is shortened by 6 bases and J by 9 bases, with 15 bases in between. From the cysteine through the phenylalanine, the CDR3 covers 13 amino acids. The read is trimmed to its CDR3 DNA, 39 bases read in frame from base 1. Resection was performed on patients in Japan or China between the mid-2010s and the late 2010s. The histologic diagnosis of each case was independently confirmed on H&E slides by two lung cancer pathologists. Macro-dissection after pathologic assessment enriched premalignant or tumor cells for nucleic acid extraction. The AllPrep DNA/RNA FFPE Kit was used to isolate DNA from FFPE tissue.

The material sequenced was FFPE minimally invasive lung adenocarcinoma tissue. The cell subset or site label, as the study defines it: micro-invasive lung adenocarcinoma (MIA). This receptor was obtained from a person aged 70 to 85 with lung adenocarcinoma. The sequence joins TRBV2 to TRBJ2-1, with TRBD2 perhaps the D gene, on 6 matching bases. The CDR3 protein: CASRFGSSVEQFF. The DNA sequence is given as TGTGCCAGCAGATTCGGGAGCAGTGTTGAGCAGTTCTTC.